Given below is one TCR beta chain in context. The data were taken from a study of blood T cell repertoires in COVID-19. Study overall: COVID-19 samples, acute and convalescent, were from the United States, Italy and Spain.

Authors' methods: Estimates of nucleated cell counts were drawn from the amplification of reference gene primers. Repertoires were generated with immunoSEQ multiplex PCR, while TCRdb's copy carries only in-frame clones and drops some. V, J and clone size derive from that table, while D and trimming were established from the DNA sequence. The data contain some 450,000 clones, approximately 89% of them singletons. The V end lost 3 bases, the J end lost 1 base, and 8 bases lay between the germline ends. CDR3 length: 15 amino acids. Looked up from germline, CDR1 is SGHRS and CDR2 is YFSETQ. The clonotype comes from a woman aged 50 to 60 with COVID-19, enrolled during active disease. The J gene is TRBJ2-6, the V gene TRBV5-1; TRBD1 is a possible D gene (5 bases). Sequencing input: peripheral blood. DNA for the CDR3: TGCGCCAGCAGCTCCACAGGTTCTGGGGCCAACGTCCTGACTTTC. This encodes CASSSTGSGANVLTF.